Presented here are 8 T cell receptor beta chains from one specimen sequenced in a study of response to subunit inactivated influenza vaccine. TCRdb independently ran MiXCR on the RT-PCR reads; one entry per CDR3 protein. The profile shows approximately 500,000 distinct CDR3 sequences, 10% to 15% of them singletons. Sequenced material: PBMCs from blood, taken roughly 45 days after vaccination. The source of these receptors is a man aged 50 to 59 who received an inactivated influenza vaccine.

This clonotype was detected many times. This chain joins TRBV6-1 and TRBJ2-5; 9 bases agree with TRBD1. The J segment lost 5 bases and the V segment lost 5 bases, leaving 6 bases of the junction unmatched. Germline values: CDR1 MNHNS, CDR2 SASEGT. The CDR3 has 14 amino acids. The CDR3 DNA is TGTGCCAGCAGTAATAACAGGGGGCGGGAGACCCAGTACTTC. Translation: CASSNNRGRETQYF.

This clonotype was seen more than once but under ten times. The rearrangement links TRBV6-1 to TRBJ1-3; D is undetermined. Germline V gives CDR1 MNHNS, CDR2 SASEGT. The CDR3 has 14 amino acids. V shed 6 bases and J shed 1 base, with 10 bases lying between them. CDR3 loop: CASRPRASGNTIYF. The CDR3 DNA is TGTGCCAGCAGACCTAGGGCTTCTGGAAACACCATATATTTT.

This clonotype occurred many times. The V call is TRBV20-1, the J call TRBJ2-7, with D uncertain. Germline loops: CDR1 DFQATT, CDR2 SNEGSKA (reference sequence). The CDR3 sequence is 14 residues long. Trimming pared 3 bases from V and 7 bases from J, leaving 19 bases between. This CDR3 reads CSASRAESLGEQYF. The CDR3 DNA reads TGCAGTGCTAGCCGGGCCGAATCCCTGGGGGAGCAGTACTTC.

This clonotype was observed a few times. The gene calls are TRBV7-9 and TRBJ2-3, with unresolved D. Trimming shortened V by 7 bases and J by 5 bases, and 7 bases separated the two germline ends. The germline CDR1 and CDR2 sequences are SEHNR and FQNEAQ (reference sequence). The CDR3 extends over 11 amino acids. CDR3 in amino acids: CASNAEDTQYF. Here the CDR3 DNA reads TGTGCCAGCAACGCCGAAGATACGCAGTATTTT.

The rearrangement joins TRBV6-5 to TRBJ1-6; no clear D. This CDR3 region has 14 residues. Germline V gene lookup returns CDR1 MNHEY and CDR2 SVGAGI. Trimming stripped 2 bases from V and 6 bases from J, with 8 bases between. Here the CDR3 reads CASSYESANSPLHF. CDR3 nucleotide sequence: TGTGCCAGCAGTTACGAGTCAGCTAATTCACCCCTCCACTTT.

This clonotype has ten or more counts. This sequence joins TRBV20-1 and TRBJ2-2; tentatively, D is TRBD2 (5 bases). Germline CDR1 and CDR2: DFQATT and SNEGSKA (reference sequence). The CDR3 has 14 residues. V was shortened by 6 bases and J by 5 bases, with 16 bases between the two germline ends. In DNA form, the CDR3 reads TGCAGTGCAAACACCCCAAGCGGAACCGGGGAGCTGTTTTTT. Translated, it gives CSANTPSGTGELFF.

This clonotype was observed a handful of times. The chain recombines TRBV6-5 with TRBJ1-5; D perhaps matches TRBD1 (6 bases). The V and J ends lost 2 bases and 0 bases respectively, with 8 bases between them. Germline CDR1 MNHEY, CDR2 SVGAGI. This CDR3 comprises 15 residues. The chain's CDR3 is CASSYRGGSNQPQHF. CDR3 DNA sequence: TGTGCCAGCAGTTACCGAGGGGGTAGCAATCAGCCCCAGCATTTT.

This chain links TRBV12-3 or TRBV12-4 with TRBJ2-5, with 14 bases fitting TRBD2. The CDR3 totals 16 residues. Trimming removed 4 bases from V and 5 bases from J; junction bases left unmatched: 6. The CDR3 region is CASSYGLAGGGETQYF. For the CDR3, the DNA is TGTGCCAGCAGTTACGGACTAGCGGGGGGCGGGGAGACCCAGTACTTC.